This T cell receptor (beta chain) was recovered during a study of blood T cell repertoires in COVID-19. About the research overall: T cells, B-cell-depleted T cells, or PBMCs supplied cDNA or gDNA.

Participants were placed into cohorts based on the clinical history they reported. In the study's own analysis: Counts of nucleated cells, estimated from reference gene primer amplification, were obtained. Using immunoSEQ multiplex PCR, the repertoire was profiled, and TCRdb retains in-frame clones only, with some absent. V and J calls and clone size follow that table, whereas D and trimming were derived from the DNA. The table has about 140,000 clones, roughly 84% seen once. This sequence was found in a man aged 35 to 55 with acute COVID-19. Sequenced input: PBMCs or T cells enriched from blood (not recorded which).

The CDR3 region is CASSPLGAGGNQPQHF. For the CDR3, the DNA is TGTGCCAGTAGTCCTCTAGGGGCAGGGGGGAATCAGCCCCAGCATTTT. This chain connects TRBV19 to TRBJ1-5, with 7 nucleotides matching TRBD1. The V gene's germline CDR1 is LNHDA and CDR2 SQIVND (reference sequence). This CDR3 has 16 residues. The V and J ends lost 5 bases and 4 bases, in that order; junction bases with no gene match: 11.